This TCR beta chain is drawn from a study of blood T cell repertoires in COVID-19. TCRdb's table, derived via immunoSEQ multiplex PCR, lists solely in-frame clones and lacks some. The sample lists 180,000 or so clones; around 83% were seen once. Looked up from germline, CDR1 is SEHNR and CDR2 is FQNEAQ (reference sequence). The CDR3 contains 12 residues. The V end was cut by 5 bases, the J end by 6 bases, with 10 bases between. This receptor was identified in a woman under 40 with active or convalescent COVID-19. The chain is built from TRBV7-9 and TRBJ1-2; D is unresolved. Sequenced sample: peripheral blood. CDR3 in DNA: TGTGCCAGCAGCACGACGGGGAATGGCTACACCTTC. Its translation is CASSTTGNGYTF.